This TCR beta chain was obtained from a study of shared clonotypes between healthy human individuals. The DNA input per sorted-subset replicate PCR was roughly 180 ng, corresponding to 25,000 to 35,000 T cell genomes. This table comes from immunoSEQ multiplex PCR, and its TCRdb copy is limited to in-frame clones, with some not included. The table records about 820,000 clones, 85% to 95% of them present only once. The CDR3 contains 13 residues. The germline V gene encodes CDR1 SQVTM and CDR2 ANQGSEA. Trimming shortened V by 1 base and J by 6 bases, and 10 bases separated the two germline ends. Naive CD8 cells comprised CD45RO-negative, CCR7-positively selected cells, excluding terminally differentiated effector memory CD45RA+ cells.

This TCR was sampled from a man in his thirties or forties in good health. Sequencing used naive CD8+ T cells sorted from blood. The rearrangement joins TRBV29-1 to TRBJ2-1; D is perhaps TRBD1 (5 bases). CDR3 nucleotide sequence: TGCAGCGTTGAAGGGCAGGGTAGCAATGAGCAGTTCTTC. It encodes CSVEGQGSNEQFF.